The clone carrying this TCR beta chain was observed a few times. The CDR3 length is 14 residues. Germline V lookup: CDR1 MNHEY, CDR2 SMNVEV (reference sequence). Trimming at V came to 0 bases and at J to 7 bases, leaving 2 bases not matched to a gene. This entry is derived from a study of T cell repertoires in cytomegalovirus infection. Study summary: CMV infection plus the matching HLA type was flagged by public TCR beta signatures.

TCRdb itself ran the reads through MiXCR, one entry per CDR3 protein. The top ten hold roughly a quarter of the sample, which has more than 500,000 distinct CDR3 sequences, about 15% seen once. Sequencing input: CD8+ T cells from PBMCs. The sequence was obtained from a human donor in good health (CMV status not recorded). Some clones in this sample may be carry-over from other donors' samples. The genes are TRBV27 and TRBJ2-3; 9 nucleotides line up with TRBD2. The CDR3 loop reads CASSLSTSGNTQYF. In DNA form, the CDR3 reads TGTGCCAGCAGTTTATCGACTAGCGGAAATACGCAGTATTTT.